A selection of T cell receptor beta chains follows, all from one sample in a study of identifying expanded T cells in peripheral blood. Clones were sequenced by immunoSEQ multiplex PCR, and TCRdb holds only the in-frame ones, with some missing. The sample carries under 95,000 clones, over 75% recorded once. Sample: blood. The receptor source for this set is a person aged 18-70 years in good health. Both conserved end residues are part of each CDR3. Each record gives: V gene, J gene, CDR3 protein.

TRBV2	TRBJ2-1	CASSEQLNEQFF
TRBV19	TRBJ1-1	CASRGQGNSRMNTEAFF
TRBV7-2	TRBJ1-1	CASNPRGRGDTEAFF
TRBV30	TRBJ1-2	CAWTANYGYTF
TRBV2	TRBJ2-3	CASSEVGLAGDSDTQYF
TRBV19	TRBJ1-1	CASSIQGLNTEAFF
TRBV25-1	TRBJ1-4	CASSVFGTGIEKLFF
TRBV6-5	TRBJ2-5	CASSKSGGEGETQYF
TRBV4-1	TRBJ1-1	CASSQDWNTEAFF
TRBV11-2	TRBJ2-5	CASTPRAGLMAQYF
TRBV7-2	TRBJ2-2	CASSYARNVAGGAGELFF
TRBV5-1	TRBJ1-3	CASSWSPGTGTVTIYF
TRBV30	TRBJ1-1	CAWGVGMGRRAFF